This T cell receptor beta chain was recovered during a study of OX40 agonist ivuxolimab in advanced cancers. For this clone: Its antigen is currently unknown.

This CDR3 spans 15 amino acids. The ends were cut back, 4 bases at V and 3 bases at J, with 14 bases in the middle. CDR1 is LGHNA, CDR2 YSLEER, per germline. TCRdb's table, derived via immunoSEQ multiplex PCR, lists solely in-frame clones and lacks some. This sample yields around 7,000 clones, of which 70% to 80% are seen a single time; about 18% belongs to the top ten. General study findings and limits: Partial responders dosed at 0.1-3.0 mg/kg displayed clonal expansion ranking among the lowest.

The chain uses TRBV4-3 and TRBJ2-3; D possibly corresponds to TRBD1 (5 bases). The specimen was CD4+ or CD8+ T cells sorted from blood, collected in a trial of the OX40 agonist ivuxolimab. This clonotype was sampled from an adult with an advanced solid tumor such as melanoma, head and neck, liver or kidney cancer. The CDR3 DNA follows: TGCGCCAGCAGCCCAAGGCAGGGCTTGACAGATACGCAGTATTTT. Protein product: CASSPRQGLTDTQYF.